The 8 T cell receptor beta chains listed next were all sequenced from one sample in a study of cytomegalovirus exposure and HLA in healthy donors. PCR employed 60 Vbeta and 13 Jbeta primers. Repertoires were generated with immunoSEQ multiplex PCR, while TCRdb's copy carries only in-frame clones and drops some. The repertoire consists of some 200,000 clones, with around 76% occurring once and the leading ten covering approximately 0.63%. Sequenced input: PBMCs. These receptors were taken from a man aged 18 to 30 in good health and CMV-seronegative.

The chain carries TRBV30 and TRBJ1-2; 7 bases match TRBD1. With V trimmed by 4 bases and J by 7 bases, 3 bases remained unmatched. The CDR3 extends over 11 amino acids. Germline V gene lookup returns CDR1 GTSNPN and CDR2 SVGIG (reference sequence). In DNA form, the CDR3 reads TGTGCCTGGAACAGGGGAGGTGGCTACACCTTC. Amino acids: CAWNRGGGYTF.

The chain uses TRBV7-3 and TRBJ2-5; 7 bases agree with TRBD2. The germline V gene encodes CDR1 SGHTA and CDR2 FQGTGA. The CDR3 is 17 amino acids. V was pared by 1 base and J by 5 bases, with 13 bases of the junction left unmatched. The CDR3 region has the DNA TGTGCCAGCAGCTTAATACCTAGCGGAAGTGGGCGGGAGACCCAGTACTTC. It yields the protein CASSLIPSGSGRETQYF.

The J gene is TRBJ2-7, the V gene TRBV28; the match to TRBD1 covers 7 bases. V was pared by 5 bases and J by 3 bases, with 7 bases of the junction left unmatched. The CDR3 contains 14 residues. Germline V gene sequence: CDR1 MDHEN, CDR2 SYDVKM. The chain's CDR3 is CASSPRTGFYEQYF. The CDR3 DNA is TGTGCCAGCAGTCCCCGGACAGGTTTCTACGAGCAGTACTTC.

The chain recombines TRBV5-1 with TRBJ2-7; perhaps TRBD2 as D (6 bases). From germline, CDR1 is SGHRS and CDR2 YFSETQ. Trimming stripped 6 bases from V and 2 bases from J, with 15 bases between. This CDR3 comprises 14 residues. The chain's CDR3 is CASTMTSPPYEQYF. CDR3 DNA sequence: TGCGCCAGCACCATGACTAGTCCGCCCTACGAGCAGTACTTC.

This rearrangement joins TRBV5-1 to TRBJ2-1; 9 positions match TRBD2. The germline V gene encodes CDR1 SGHRS and CDR2 YFSETQ. CDR3 length: 15 amino acids. Trimming removed 3 bases from V and 6 bases from J; junction bases left unmatched: 7. CDR3 amino acids: CASSWGTSNPNEQFF. Written as DNA, the CDR3 is TGCGCCAGCAGCTGGGGGACTAGCAATCCCAATGAGCAGTTCTTC.

This clone occurred a few times. This chain links TRBV2 with TRBJ2-3; the match to TRBD2 covers 8 bases. The V gene end was trimmed by 4 bases and the J gene end by 4 bases; junction bases not matched to a gene: 13. Germline V lookup: CDR1 SNHLY, CDR2 FYNNEI. The CDR3 runs 17 residues. DNA of the CDR3: TGTGCCAGCAGTGGTCGGGCTAGCGGGCTTTATTCAGATACGCAGTATTTT. Translated: CASSGRASGLYSDTQYF.

CDR3 protein: CASTSVGAFF. The CDR3 coding sequence is TGTGCCAGCACCTCAGTTGGAGCTTTCTTT. The chain joins TRBV5-6 to TRBJ1-1; D remains ambiguous. Germline assignment: CDR1 SGHDT and CDR2 YYEEEE. V was shortened by 6 bases and J by 10 bases, with 10 bases between the two germline ends. The CDR3 is made up of 10 amino acids.

This chain joins TRBV2 and TRBJ1-2; the D gene is possibly TRBD1 (5 bases). The V gene lost 6 bases and the J gene lost 2 bases, with 13 bases spanning the gap. Germline assignment: CDR1 SNHLY and CDR2 FYNNEI. This CDR3 is built from 14 residues. This CDR3 reads CASSPTTGNYGYTF. CDR3 coding DNA: TGTGCCAGCAGCCCCACTACAGGAAACTATGGCTACACCTTC.